The next 3 T cell receptor beta chains were all read from a single sample in a study of cytomegalovirus exposure and HLA in healthy donors (TCRdb year 2017). Receptor amplification or capture employed the immunoSEQ multiplex PCR assay. For the multiplex PCR, a mixture combining 60 forward primers for TCR Vbeta segments and 13 reverse primers for TCR Jbeta segments was used. TCRdb took this table from immuneACCESS and kept in-frame rearrangements with V and J called. Such tables lack part of the clones; where checked against another copy, unresolved V genes explain under half of the gap, and the rest is unexplained. This sample comprises around 140,000 clones, approximately 79% of them detected only once. Approximately 4% of the sample lies in the top ten. Sequenced: PBMCs. These receptor sequences come from a man in his forties or fifties in good health and CMV-seropositive.

This rearrangement joins TRBV5-1 to TRBJ2-7; D call uncertain. Deletions cut 7 bases from V and 3 bases from J, with 14 bases between. The germline V gene has CDR1 SGHRS and CDR2 YFSETQ. This CDR3 has 13 residues. The CDR3 nucleotides are TGCGCCAGCGCCCCTTTACAGAGCTACGAGCAGTACTTC. Translated, it gives CASAPLQSYEQYF.

DNA for the CDR3: TGTGCCATCTCATGGACAGGTCTGACCGGGGAGCTGTTTTTT. The encoded protein is CAISWTGLTGELFF. The chain links TRBV6-6 to TRBJ2-2, with TRBD1 matching 7 bases. The germline V gene has CDR1 MNHNY and CDR2 SVGAGI (reference sequence). The CDR3 is made up of 14 amino acids. With 10 bases clipped from V and 5 bases from J, the junction kept 10 bases outside the gene matches.

J is TRBJ2-3 and V is TRBV5-1; D ambiguous. The V gene lost 5 bases and the J gene lost 1 base, with 11 bases spanning the gap. CDR1 SGHRS and CDR2 YFSETQ come from the germline V gene. The CDR3 runs to 14 residues. The CDR3 is CASSVEMGTDTQYF. The CDR3 region has the DNA TGCGCCAGCAGTGTAGAAATGGGCACAGATACGCAGTATTTT.